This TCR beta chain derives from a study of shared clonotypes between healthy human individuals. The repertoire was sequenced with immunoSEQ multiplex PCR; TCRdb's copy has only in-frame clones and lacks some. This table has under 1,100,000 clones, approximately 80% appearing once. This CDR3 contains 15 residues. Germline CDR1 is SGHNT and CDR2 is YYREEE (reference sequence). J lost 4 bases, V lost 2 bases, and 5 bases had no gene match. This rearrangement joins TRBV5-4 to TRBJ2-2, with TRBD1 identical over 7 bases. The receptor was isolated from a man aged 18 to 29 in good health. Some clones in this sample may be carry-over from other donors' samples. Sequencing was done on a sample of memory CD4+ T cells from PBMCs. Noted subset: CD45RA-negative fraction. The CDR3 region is CASSFGQEVTGELFF. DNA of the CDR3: TGTGCCAGCAGCTTCGGACAGGAGGTCACCGGGGAGCTGTTTTTT.